A single sample is the source of the 32 T cell receptor beta chains below, sequenced in a study of blood T cell repertoires in COVID-19. The table came from immunoSEQ multiplex PCR; TCRdb's copy has only in-frame clones and leaves some out. The sample records 200,000 to 250,000 clones, 80% being singletons. The sequenced sample consisted of peripheral blood. These TCRs come from a woman in her 70s with acute or convalescent COVID-19.

J is TRBJ2-3 and V is TRBV5-8; no definite D call. The CDR3 has 13 amino acids. Germline CDR1 and CDR2: SGHTS and YDEGEE. V was cut by 1 base and J by 1 base, with 4 bases left in between. The CDR3 sequence: CASSLTGTDTQYF. The CDR3 nucleotides read TGTGCCAGCAGCTTGACAGGCACAGATACGCAGTATTTT.

The chain couples TRBV4-1 to TRBJ2-1, with a tentative D call TRBD1 (6 bases). The V and J ends lost 0 bases and 4 bases respectively, with 13 bases between them. The CDR3 is 16 residues long. Germline V gene data show CDR1 as MGHRA and CDR2 as YSYEKL. The CDR3: CASSQDIVRGYNEQFF. The CDR3 DNA sequence: TGCGCCAGCAGCCAAGACATAGTCAGGGGTTACAATGAGCAGTTCTTC.

This chain links TRBV7-2 with TRBJ2-3; 11 nucleotides match TRBD2. V lost 2 bases, J lost 6 bases, and 10 bases stayed unmatched. The CDR3 is 17 amino acids. The germline V gene encodes CDR1 SGHTA and CDR2 FQGNSA. The chain's CDR3 is CASSLMPSGGFWDTQYF. The CDR3 nucleotides are TGTGCCAGCAGCTTAATGCCTAGCGGGGGGTTTTGGGATACGCAGTATTTT. Full variable domain (outside the CDR3, taken from reference TRBV7-2 and TRBJ2-3): GAGVSQSPSNKVTEKGKDVELRCDPISGHTALYWYRQSLGQGLEFLIYFQGNSAPDKSGLPSDRFSAERTGGSVSTLTIQRTQQEDSAVYLCASSLMPSGGFWDTQYFGPGTRLTVL.

V is TRBV19 and J is TRBJ2-5, with 9 bases identical to TRBD2. From germline, CDR1 is LNHDA and CDR2 SQIVND (reference sequence). V gave up 3 bases and J gave up 1 base; unmatched junction bases: 3. This CDR3 contains 15 residues. The CDR3 coding sequence is TGTGCCAGTAGTATGACTAGCGGATTCCAAGAGACCCAGTACTTC. Amino acids: CASSMTSGFQETQYF.

V usage is TRBV4-1 and J usage is TRBJ2-4; tentative D call: TRBD2 (6 bases). CDR1 and CDR2 (germline): MGHRA, YSYEKL. V was trimmed by 8 bases and J by 0 bases, leaving 14 bases between them. The CDR3 totals 15 residues. DNA for the CDR3: TGCGCCAGCCGGGACTCGATTCTAGCCAAAAACATTCAGTACTTC. Its protein product is CASRDSILAKNIQYF.

The chain uses TRBV7-2 and TRBJ2-7, with no clear D. CDR1 is SGHTA, CDR2 FQGNSA, per germline. This CDR3 has 14 residues. V lost 2 bases and J lost 0, with 8 bases in between. The CDR3 loop reads CASSLSLTSYEQYF. CDR3 nucleotide sequence: TGTGCCAGCAGCTTATCACTTACCTCCTACGAGCAGTACTTC.

V is TRBV24-1 and J is TRBJ2-1; TRBD1 is a possible D gene (6 bases). CDR1 and CDR2 (germline): KGHDR, SFDVKD. The V end lost 4 bases, the J end lost 1 base, and 13 bases lay between the germline ends. The CDR3 covers 16 residues. The CDR3 spells CATSDTGTRSYNEQFF. The CDR3 bases are TGTGCCACCAGTGACACCGGGACAAGATCCTACAATGAGCAGTTCTTC.

Concerning this clone itself: The same CDR3 also results from other DNA sequences found in this sample. J is TRBJ2-3 and V is TRBV5-1, with D perhaps TRBD1 (7 bases). V shed 0 bases and J shed 5 bases, with 10 bases lying between them. Germline loops: CDR1 SGHRS, CDR2 YFSETQ. The length of the CDR3 is 14 residues. The CDR3 DNA reads TGCGCCAGCAGCTTGGGACAGGGAGGAGATACGCAGTATTTT. The encoded protein is CASSLGQGGDTQYF.

The genes are TRBV3-1 (or the pseudogene TRBV3-2) and TRBJ2-1; 8 nucleotides agree with TRBD2. This CDR3 comprises 17 residues. Germline V gene sequence: CDR1 LGHDT, CDR2 YNNKEL (reference sequence). The trim removed 4 bases at V and 5 bases at J, leaving 13 bases unmatched. This chain's CDR3 is CASSPLQRGGFNNEQFF. CDR3 sequence (DNA): TGTGCCAGCAGCCCCCTCCAGCGCGGGGGGTTCAACAATGAGCAGTTCTTC.

The count of this clone is one. This chain uses TRBV5-3 with TRBJ2-7; 8 bases are a match to TRBD1. TRBV5-3 is filed as an ORF, its function uncertain. Germline trimming cut 0 bases from V and 0 bases from J; bases unmatched to any gene: 14. The CDR3 consists of 19 residues. The CDR3 DNA follows: TGTGCCAGAAGCTTGGCGGGGCGGGACAGGAACCGAAGCTCCTACGAGCAGTACTTC. It encodes CARSLAGRDRNRSSYEQYF.

This clone occurred a few times. This rearrangement joins TRBV5-6 to TRBJ2-7, with a tentative D call TRBD2 (5 bases). CDR3 length: 16 amino acids. The V and J ends lost 3 bases and 6 bases respectively, with 22 bases between them. CDR1 and CDR2 from the germline V gene are SGHDT and YYEEEE. The CDR3 protein is CASSSARVLRLFEQYV. DNA for the CDR3: TGTGCCAGCAGCTCAGCGCGGGTTCTGAGACTATTCGAGCAGTACGTC.

The rearrangement joins TRBV30 to TRBJ1-6; no clear D gene. Germline V CDR1 and CDR2: GTSNPN, SVGIG (reference sequence). V was clipped by 3 bases and J by 7 bases, with 13 bases between them. CDR3 length equals 14 residues. The CDR3 sequence is CAWSPGGGNSPLHF. As DNA, the CDR3 is TGTGCCTGGAGCCCCGGAGGAGGGAATTCACCCCTCCACTTT. Complete variable domain (other parts from reference TRBV30 and TRBJ1-6): SQTIHQWPATLVQPVGSPLSLECTVEGTSNPNLYWYRQAAGRGLQLLFYSVGIGQISSEVPQNLSASRPQDRQFILSSKKLLLSDSGFYLCAWSPGGGNSPLHFGNGTRLTVT.

The rearrangement links TRBV5-1 to TRBJ1-6; 12 bases fit TRBD1. Germline CDR1 reads SGHRS; CDR2 reads YFSETQ. The CDR3 runs 16 residues. The ends lost 2 bases at V and 7 bases at J; junction bases unmatched: 4. The CDR3 protein is CASSLSGTGGNSPLHF. The CDR3 nucleotides are TGCGCCAGCAGCTTAAGCGGGACAGGGGGCAATTCACCCCTCCACTTT.

This chain links TRBV21-1 with TRBJ2-3; the D segment call TRBD1 is taken from the table without a DNA check. TRBV21-1 is labeled a pseudogene. This CDR3 has 15 residues. Written as DNA, the CDR3 is TGTGCCAGCTGCAGCTGGGACAGGTTTTCAGATACGCAGTATTTT. Amino acids: CASCSWDRFSDTQYF.

The table lists this clone with a count of one. This chain uses TRBV9 with TRBJ2-2, with 7 bases that match TRBD2. The CDR3 is 13 residues long. Unmatched junction bases numbered 4, after V lost 6 bases and J lost 5 bases. Germline values: CDR1 SGDLS, CDR2 YYNGEE. CDR3: CASIAGRTGELFF. CDR3 DNA: TGTGCCAGCATAGCGGGCCGGACCGGGGAGCTGTTTTTT.

The chain combines TRBV6-6 with TRBJ1-6; D unresolved. Per the germline V gene, CDR1 is MNHNY and CDR2 is SVGAGI (reference sequence). The CDR3 sequence is 14 residues long. V lost 5 bases and J 9 bases, leaving 14 bases between the germline ends. CDR3 nucleotides: TGTGCCAGCAGTGGGCCACTCATGGGTTCACCCCTCCACTTT. Translating it yields CASSGPLMGSPLHF.

J is TRBJ2-5 and V is TRBV7-2, with a possible D match to TRBD1 (5 bases). Trimming took off 3 bases at V and 6 bases at J, with 14 bases between the two ends. Per the germline V gene, CDR1 is SGHTA and CDR2 is FQGNSA. CDR3 size: 14 residues. The CDR3 coding sequence is TGTGCCAGCAGCTTTATCCAGGGCCCCCAGACCCAGTACTTC. Protein product: CASSFIQGPQTQYF.

The chain uses TRBV5-1 and TRBJ2-1; D is uncertain. The CDR3 has 14 amino acids. The germline gives CDR1 SGHRS, CDR2 YFSETQ. Trimming pared 4 bases from V and 2 bases from J, leaving 10 bases between. In DNA, the CDR3 is TGCGCCAGCAGCCTATCCTTGACCTACAATGAGCAGTTCTTC. Its protein product is CASSLSLTYNEQFF.

The CDR3 DNA reads as TGTGCCAGCAGTGAAGCCAGACTAGCGGTAGAGACCCAGTACTTC. It codes for CASSEARLAVETQYF. The gene calls are TRBV2 and TRBJ2-5; 9 nucleotides match TRBD2. From germline, CDR1 is SNHLY and CDR2 FYNNEI. V dropped 0 bases and J dropped 4; count of bases not matched to a gene: 3. This CDR3 has 15 amino acids.

The chain couples TRBV5-1 to TRBJ2-3; TRBD1 agrees at 7 bases. Germline CDR1 is SGHRS and CDR2 is YFSETQ. The CDR3 is 14 amino acids. The V segment lost 3 bases and the J segment 4 bases; nucleotides outside the gene matches: 5. CDR3 in amino acids: CASSSQGFADTQYF. CDR3 sequence (DNA): TGCGCCAGCAGCTCACAGGGGTTCGCAGATACGCAGTATTTT.

This clone was counted between two and nine times. Here the CDR3 reads CASSLQVRAEDSPLHF. CDR3 DNA: TGCGCCAGCAGCTTGCAGGTGAGGGCAGAGGATTCACCCCTCCACTTT. This chain connects TRBV5-1 to TRBJ1-6; no reliable D call. The CDR3 is 16 amino acids. Trimming removed 1 base from V and 8 bases from J, with 16 bases in between. In germline, CDR1 is SGHRS, CDR2 YFSETQ.

The rearrangement uses TRBV7-2 and TRBJ1-5; the D is unclear. The CDR3 loop spans 15 amino acids. V shed 2 bases and J shed 4 bases, with 12 bases lying between them. Germline CDR1 SGHTA, CDR2 FQGNSA. CDR3 bases: TGTGCCAGCAGCTTATATCGCGGGTTGAATCAGCCCCAGCATTTT. Its translation is CASSLYRGLNQPQHF.

The genes are TRBV6-5 and TRBJ1-1; D uncertain. The V end was cut by 4 bases, the J end by 0 bases, with 6 bases between. Germline loops: CDR1 MNHEY, CDR2 SVGAGI. This CDR3 comprises 13 residues. CDR3 bases: TGTGCCAGCAGTTTCGTCTTGAACACTGAAGCTTTCTTT. Its translation is CASSFVLNTEAFF.

The sample holds one count of this clone. This sample includes further DNA sequences coding for the same CDR3. This CDR3 reads CASSRDRGLYEQYF. The CDR3 DNA sequence: TGCGCCAGCAGCCGGGACAGGGGGCTATACGAGCAGTACTTC. J is TRBJ2-7 and V is TRBV4-3; TRBD1 agrees at 12 bases. V lost 4 bases and J lost 4; bases outside the gene matches: 2. CDR1 is LGHNA and CDR2 is YSLEER in the germline V gene. The CDR3 runs 14 residues.

The chain carries TRBV6-6 and TRBJ2-3; possible D gene TRBD2, 5 bases. CDR1 MNHNY and CDR2 SVGAGI come from the germline V gene (reference sequence). CDR3 length: 14 residues. V was clipped by 10 bases and J by 2 bases, with 16 bases between them. CDR3 region: CATNRGGPTDTQYF. CDR3 DNA sequence: TGTGCCACCAATCGCGGAGGCCCCACAGATACGCAGTATTTT.

The chain couples TRBV6-2 or TRBV6-3 to TRBJ1-3, with D uncertain. The V gene's germline CDR1 is MNHEY and CDR2 SVGEGT. The V end was cut by 6 bases, the J end by 7 bases, with 19 bases between. The CDR3 contains 15 residues. The CDR3 loop is CASSPGRLAGNTIYF. The CDR3 coding sequence is TGTGCCAGCAGCCCCGGTCGGTTGGCGGGGAACACCATATATTTT.

In DNA, the CDR3 is TGTGCCAGCAGTTACGACCCTCGGCCCCTAGTAACGCAGTATTTT. As protein: CASSYDPRPLVTQYF. The V call is TRBV6-2 or TRBV6-3, the J call TRBJ2-3, with D unclear. The CDR3 extends over 15 amino acids. Trimming stripped 2 bases from V and 9 bases from J, with 18 bases between. Per germline, CDR1 MNHEY and CDR2 SVGEGT.

The CDR3 nucleotides are TGCGCCAGCATCGAGGCGAGTTCCCCACCTCTACATGGCTACACCTTC. Protein sequence: CASIEASSPPLHGYTF. The chain carries TRBV10-2 and TRBJ1-2; no clear D gene. Looked up from germline, CDR1 is WSHSY and CDR2 is SAAADI. Between the trimmed V and J ends, which lost 7 bases and 6 bases, there was a span of 24 bases. CDR3 size: 16 residues.

This clone came up once. V and J are TRBV11-2 and TRBJ1-3; D gene uncertain. The V and J ends lost 0 bases and 1 base respectively, with 7 bases between them. This CDR3 has 15 residues. The V gene's germline CDR1 is SGHAT and CDR2 FQNNGV. CDR3 protein: CASSLESFSGNTIYF. CDR3 DNA: TGTGCCAGCAGCTTAGAATCCTTTTCTGGAAACACCATATATTTT.

The chain's CDR3 is CASSFQGNTEAFF. In DNA form, the CDR3 reads TGTGCCAGCAGTTTTCAGGGAAACACTGAAGCTTTCTTT. The chain has TRBV12-3 or TRBV12-4 and TRBJ1-1; a possible D gene is TRBD1 (5 bases). The CDR3 runs 13 residues. V lost 3 bases and J lost 2, with 7 bases in between.

The gene calls are TRBV7-2 and TRBJ1-2, with no clear D. This CDR3 is 14 amino acids long. The V end was cut by 2 bases, the J end by 3 bases, with 10 bases between. Germline V gene lookup returns CDR1 SGHTA and CDR2 FQGNSA. CDR3 amino acids: CASSLSEIDYGYTF. Written as DNA, the CDR3 is TGTGCCAGCAGCTTAAGTGAGATCGACTATGGCTACACCTTC. The variable domain in full, with the rest retrieved from reference TRBV7-2 and TRBJ1-2, is GAGVSQSPSNKVTEKGKDVELRCDPISGHTALYWYRQSLGQGLEFLIYFQGNSAPDKSGLPSDRFSAERTGGSVSTLTIQRTQQEDSAVYLCASSLSEIDYGYTFGSGTRLTVV.

The chain has TRBV24-1 and TRBJ1-5, with TRBD1 as a possible D gene (6 bases). Deletions cut 8 bases from V and 4 bases from J, with 11 bases between. From germline, CDR1 is KGHDR and CDR2 SFDVKD. The CDR3 spans 13 residues. CDR3 sequence (DNA): TGTGCCACCAAAGGACAGAATAATCAGCCCCAGCATTTT. This translates into CATKGQNNQPQHF.